This T cell receptor beta chain was identified in a study of neurological immune-mediated disorders. Study information: Multiple sclerosis patients numbered some 34, with around 31 relapsing-remitting and 3 secondary progressive.

TCRdb processed the 5' RACE reads anew with MiXCR; each CDR3 protein has one entry. The table records 50,000 to 70,000 distinct CDR3 sequences, nearly 3.5% of them present only once. The sample holds many counts of this clonotype. What it recognizes is unknown. Trimming shortened V by 0 bases and J by 4 bases, and 20 bases separated the two germline ends. Germline V gene data show CDR1 as SGHRS and CDR2 as YFSETQ. The CDR3 length is 18 residues. Regarding the study as a whole: Healthy controls had more TCR clonal expansion than multiple sclerosis, which showed the least, whereas HTLV-1-associated myelopathy showed the most. Across subjects, no CDR3 amino acid sequence appeared in expanded clones of more than one subject, a finding that suggested private repertoires in all groups. Among 34 multiple sclerosis patients, 18 had repertoires that phylogenetic grouping placed in one related-CDR3 cluster, a possible signature.

This receptor was obtained from a man aged 40-50 years with multiple sclerosis. The sequenced material came from PBMCs. The rearrangement joins TRBV5-1 to TRBJ2-1; D may be TRBD2 (6 bases). CDR3 in DNA: TGCGCCAGCAGCTTGGGGTGGGTGGATAGCGGATCGTACAATGAGCAGTTCTTC. It codes for CASSLGWVDSGSYNEQFF.